Below are 21 T cell receptor beta chains sequenced from a single sample in a study of cytotoxic CD8 clonotypes in ibrutinib-treated CLL. Sequencing was performed with immunoSEQ multiplex PCR; in TCRdb, only in-frame clones are kept and a portion is missing. The sample shows some 290,000 clones, almost 80% of them seen only once. Sample: PBMCs, taken before ibrutinib treatment. These receptors came from a human donor with chronic lymphocytic leukemia.

The rearrangement links TRBV4-2 to TRBJ2-3, with a possible D match to TRBD2 (6 bases). Germline CDR1 LGHNA, CDR2 YNFKEQ. The CDR3 runs to 15 residues. The V gene lost 0 bases and the J gene lost 2 bases, with 9 bases spanning the gap. CDR3 protein: CASSQDGGITDTQYF. The CDR3 DNA reads as TGTGCCAGCAGCCAAGACGGAGGGATCACAGATACGCAGTATTTT.

This chain uses TRBV4-2 with TRBJ1-2, with D maybe TRBD1 (5 bases). Germline loops: CDR1 LGHNA, CDR2 YNFKEQ. The CDR3 runs 16 residues. The V and J ends lost 0 bases and 0 bases respectively, with 11 bases between them. CDR3 nucleotides: TGTGCCAGCAGCCAAGAGGAGGCAGGGACTAACTATGGCTACACCTTC. Translated: CASSQEEAGTNYGYTF.

The chain joins TRBV5-6 to TRBJ1-3; 8 positions agree with TRBD1. This CDR3 is 18 amino acids long. CDR1 is SGHDT, CDR2 YYEEEE, per germline. V shed 3 bases and J 0 bases; nucleotides not matched to a gene: 11. CDR3 sequence: CASSSLWGQEASGNTIYF. The DNA for the CDR3 is TGTGCCAGCAGCTCCCTATGGGGACAGGAAGCCTCTGGAAACACCATATATTTT.

The rearrangement joins TRBV15 to TRBJ2-7; either TRBD1 or TRBD2 may supply D (5 bases each). Germline CDR1 is LNHNV and CDR2 is YYDKDF (reference sequence). This CDR3 region has 14 residues. Trimming cost V 1 base and J 2 bases, with 9 bases left between them. CDR3 sequence: CATSRAGRAYEQYF. The CDR3, as DNA: TGTGCCACCAGCAGAGCGGGGCGAGCCTACGAGCAGTACTTC. Full variable domain (rest looked up from reference TRBV15 and TRBJ2-7): DAMVIQNPRYQVTQFGKPVTLSCSQTLNHNVMYWYQQKSSQAPKLLFHYYDKDFNNEADTPDNFQSRRPNTSFCFLDIRSPGLGDTAMYLCATSRAGRAYEQYFGPGTRLTVT.

The chain couples TRBV5-1 to TRBJ1-4; a possible D gene is TRBD1 (5 bases). Trimming left V 4 bases short and J 8 bases short, with 18 bases between. The CDR3 extends over 15 amino acids. Germline lookup yields CDR1 SGHRS and CDR2 YFSETQ. CDR3 bases: TGCGCCAGCAGCATAACCGGGACTTCAGAAGAAAAACTGTTTTTT. As protein: CASSITGTSEEKLFF.

The J gene is TRBJ2-7, the V gene TRBV6-6; D perhaps matches TRBD1 (6 bases). CDR3 length equals 15 residues. Germline CDR1 and CDR2: MNHNY and SVGAGI (reference sequence). The ends were cut back, 4 bases at V and 2 bases at J, with 15 bases in the middle. The CDR3: CASSSDRTVAYEQYF. The DNA of the CDR3 is TGTGCCAGCAGTTCCGACCGGACAGTCGCCTACGAGCAGTACTTC.

This chain connects TRBV7-9 to TRBJ1-2; D possibly corresponds to TRBD1 (5 bases). Trimming stripped 4 bases from V and 3 bases from J, with 9 bases between. CDR3 length: 13 residues. CDR1 SEHNR and CDR2 FQNEAQ come from the germline V gene (reference sequence). Written as DNA, the CDR3 is TGTGCCAGCAGCTCACAGGAGTACTATGGCTACACCTTC. Protein: CASSSQEYYGYTF.

V and J are TRBV10-3 and TRBJ2-2, with 10 bases identical to TRBD2. The V gene end was trimmed by 6 bases and the J gene end by 3 bases; junction bases not matched to a gene: 1. The CDR3 is made up of 14 amino acids. Germline V CDR1 and CDR2: ENHRY, SYGVKD. For the CDR3, the DNA is TGTGCCATCAGCGGACTAGCGGACACCGGGGAGCTGTTTTTT. This codes for CAISGLADTGELFF.

This clone has only one observation. V and J are TRBV10-2 and TRBJ2-2; 10 positions match TRBD2. This CDR3 comprises 15 residues. V trimming: 8 bases; J trimming: 1 base; junction bases outside the gene matches: 4. From germline, CDR1 is WSHSY and CDR2 SAAADI. In DNA form, the CDR3 reads TGCGCCAGCTCGCGGACTAGCGGGAACACCGGGGAGCTGTTTTTT. This sequence encodes CASSRTSGNTGELFF.

The gene calls are TRBV19 and TRBJ1-2; D unclear. This CDR3 contains 13 residues. V lost 3 bases and J lost 7, with 12 bases in between. From germline, CDR1 is LNHDA and CDR2 SQIVND (reference sequence). The CDR3 is CASSIYSPGGYTF. DNA for the CDR3: TGTGCCAGTAGTATCTACTCTCCGGGTGGCTACACCTTC.

The chain joins TRBV10-3 to TRBJ2-2; D is undetermined. In germline, CDR1 is ENHRY, CDR2 SYGVKD. CDR3 size: 13 residues. V lost 0 bases to trimming and J lost 8 bases, with 7 bases between them. CDR3 region: CAISESGLGELFF. In nucleotides, the CDR3 is TGTGCCATCAGTGAGTCGGGCCTGGGGGAGCTGTTTTTT.

This chain uses TRBV20-1 with TRBJ2-1; unclear D gene. Germline loops: CDR1 DFQATT, CDR2 SNEGSKA (reference sequence). The CDR3 is made up of 10 amino acids. Trimming left V 6 bases short and J 15 bases short, with 15 bases between. CDR3 region: CSAPGSSLFF. The CDR3 DNA sequence: TGCAGTGCGCCTGGGTCTAGTTTGTTCTTC.

This clone was picked up a small number of times. J is TRBJ2-5 and V is TRBV5-1; 8 bases line up with TRBD1. CDR1 and CDR2 (germline): SGHRS, YFSETQ. This CDR3 region has 14 residues. V shed 4 bases and J 2 bases; nucleotides not matched to a gene: 4. CDR3 coding DNA: TGCGCCAGCAGCCCGGGACAGGAACAAGAGACCCAGTACTTC. Amino acids: CASSPGQEQETQYF.

The rearrangement links TRBV2 to TRBJ2-2; no clear D gene. Germline-derived CDR1 and CDR2 are SNHLY and FYNNEI. The CDR3 totals 15 residues. V lost 8 bases and J 0 bases, leaving 13 bases between the germline ends. CDR3 in DNA: TGTGCCAGCCGGCCGGCCAACGCGAACACCGGGGAGCTGTTTTTT. Amino acids: CASRPANANTGELFF.

In its sample, this clone was seen once. The rearrangement joins TRBV4-3 to TRBJ2-1, with D possibly being TRBD1 (7 bases). The CDR3 totals 16 residues. V was trimmed by 4 bases and J by 6 bases, leaving 19 bases between them. Germline V gene lookup returns CDR1 LGHNA and CDR2 YSLEER. CDR3 sequence reads: CASSPRLDWDSNEQFF. The DNA for the CDR3 is TGCGCCAGCAGCCCCAGACTAGATTGGGACAGCAATGAGCAGTTCTTC.

The genes are TRBV20-1 and TRBJ2-5; D unresolved. CDR1 DFQATT and CDR2 SNEGSKA come from the germline V gene (reference sequence). CDR3 length equals 11 residues. Trimming stripped 2 bases from V and 3 bases from J, with 4 bases between. For the CDR3, the DNA is TGCAGTGCTAGACTAGAAGAGACCCAGTACTTC. It translates to CSARLEETQYF.

CDR3 sequence: CASSIQGAGAEAFF. CDR3 DNA: TGTGCCAGTAGTATTCAAGGGGCGGGGGCTGAAGCTTTCTTT. The chain carries TRBV19 and TRBJ1-1; D is perhaps TRBD1 (5 bases). The CDR3 has 14 residues. Germline V lookup: CDR1 LNHDA, CDR2 SQIVND (reference sequence). V gave up 3 bases and J gave up 6 bases, with 14 bases separating them.

The chain couples TRBV15 to TRBJ2-3; D possibly corresponds to TRBD2 (6 bases). The germline CDR1 and CDR2 sequences are LNHNV and YYDKDF (reference sequence). The V end was cut by 1 base, the J end by 2 bases, with 13 bases between. The CDR3 covers 16 residues. CDR3 residues: CATSRVSGGATDTQYF. The CDR3 nucleotides read TGTGCCACCAGCAGAGTTAGCGGAGGAGCCACAGATACGCAGTATTTT.

This rearrangement joins TRBV18 to TRBJ2-7; 11 bases are shared with TRBD1. Germline assignment: CDR1 KGHSH and CDR2 LQKENI. This CDR3 is built from 14 residues. With 7 bases clipped from V and 2 bases from J, the junction kept 4 bases outside the gene matches. In DNA form, the CDR3 reads TGTGCCAGCTTTCGGACAGGGGGCGCCTACGAGCAGTACTTC. This codes for CASFRTGGAYEQYF.

The chain links TRBV27 to TRBJ1-2, with D possibly being TRBD1 (6 bases). Trimming removed 5 bases from V and 7 bases from J, with 20 bases in between. The CDR3 length is 15 residues. Germline CDR1 MNHEY, CDR2 SMNVEV (reference sequence). CDR3 coding DNA: TGTGCCAGCAGTCGTGGTCACAGGGATCTTCCTGGCTACACCTTC. Residues: CASSRGHRDLPGYTF.

The sample holds a few counts of this clone. V usage is TRBV28 and J usage is TRBJ1-3; D uncertain. In germline, CDR1 is MDHEN, CDR2 SYDVKM. CDR3 length: 16 residues. The V and J ends lost 0 bases and 0 bases respectively, with 9 bases between them. The CDR3 DNA reads as TGTGCCAGCAGTTTATGGCAGCCCACCTCTGGAAACACCATATATTTT. This sequence encodes CASSLWQPTSGNTIYF.